This TCR beta chain was observed in a study of blood T cell repertoires in COVID-19. For the study at large: Both acute and convalescent COVID-19 samples were obtained from the United States, Italy and Spain.

TCRdb's table, derived via immunoSEQ multiplex PCR, lists solely in-frame clones and lacks some. The sample includes some 94,000 clones, about 71% of them seen just once. CDR1 and CDR2 (germline): KGHSY, FQNENV. The CDR3 sequence is 13 residues long. V trimming: 2 bases; J trimming: 10 bases; junction bases outside the gene matches: 4. The sequenced sample was peripheral blood. The source of this sequence is a woman aged 55-69 years in a cohort sampled during active or convalescent COVID-19. The V call is TRBV16, the J call TRBJ2-1; 8 nucleotides line up with TRBD1. CDR3 amino acids: CASSQDRGIEQFF. CDR3 sequence (DNA): TGTGCCAGCAGCCAAGACAGGGGAATAGAGCAGTTCTTC.